Listed below are T cell receptor beta chains from one sample, sequenced in a study of breast tumors, draining lymph nodes, adjacent tissues. TCRdb passed the multiplex PCR reads through MiXCR, listing each CDR3 protein once. This repertoire shows about 22,000 distinct CDR3 sequences, approximately 60% found once; its top ten account for roughly 21%. Sequenced material: tumor-adjacent breast tissue. The receptors originated from a female donor with breast cancer. Some clones in this sample may be carry-over from other donors' samples. The CDR3 runs from the conserved cysteine through the conserved F or W. Fields, in order: J gene, V gene, clone size, D gene, CDR3 protein, CDR3 DNA. D genes are given only for firm matches. Expanded clones get a size class; other rows say once, few or many, or leave the size out.

j_call: TRBJ1-5; v_call: TRBV15; clone_size: many; d_call: -; cdr3_aa: CATSRGSISNQPQHF; cdr3_nt: TGTGCCACCAGCAGAGGATCCATTAGCAATCAGCCCCAGCATTTT
j_call: TRBJ2-7; v_call: TRBV2; clone_size: few; d_call: TRBD1; cdr3_aa: CASSETATGVGNEQYF; cdr3_nt: TGTGCCAGCAGTGAAACCGCGACAGGGGTGGGTAACGAGCAGTACTTC
j_call: TRBJ1-2; v_call: TRBV5-8; clone_size: medium-sized; d_call: TRBD1; cdr3_aa: CASSLMGQGYGYTF; cdr3_nt: TGTGCCAGCAGCTTAATGGGACAGGGGTATGGCTACACCTTC
j_call: TRBJ2-3; v_call: TRBV7-9; clone_size: -; d_call: TRBD2; cdr3_aa: CASSSGRTRGTDTQYF; cdr3_nt: TGTGCCAGCAGCTCGGGTAGGACTAGGGGCACAGATACGCAGTATTTT
j_call: TRBJ2-5; v_call: TRBV19; clone_size: -; d_call: TRBD2; cdr3_aa: CASSPRTSGGQETQYF; cdr3_nt: TGTGCCAGTAGTCCTCGGACTAGCGGGGGCCAAGAGACCCAGTACTTC
j_call: TRBJ1-3; v_call: TRBV2; clone_size: -; d_call: -; cdr3_aa: CASSDRAIRSGNTIYF; cdr3_nt: TGTGCCAGCAGTGATAGGGCCATCCGCTCTGGAAACACCATATATTTT
j_call: TRBJ2-1; v_call: TRBV2; clone_size: -; d_call: TRBD1; cdr3_aa: CASSEDPGGYNEQFF; cdr3_nt: TGTGCCAGCAGTGAAGATCCAGGGGGCTACAATGAGCAGTTCTTC
j_call: TRBJ2-1; v_call: TRBV7-3; clone_size: -; d_call: TRBD2; cdr3_aa: CASSYSGGYTAVFF; cdr3_nt: TGTGCCAGCAGCTATAGCGGGGGATACACGGCTGTGTTCTTC
j_call: TRBJ1-4; v_call: TRBV5-1; clone_size: -; d_call: -; cdr3_aa: CASRGGHTDNEKLFF; cdr3_nt: TGCGCCAGCAGAGGCGGTCACACCGACAATGAAAAACTGTTTTTT
j_call: TRBJ2-3; v_call: TRBV29-1; clone_size: -; d_call: TRBD2; cdr3_aa: CSVGGTSWRADTQYF; cdr3_nt: TGCAGCGTTGGGGGGACTAGCTGGAGGGCAGATACGCAGTATTTT
j_call: TRBJ1-2; v_call: TRBV10-3; clone_size: -; d_call: TRBD1; cdr3_aa: CAIKKGGQGGGYTF; cdr3_nt: TGTGCCATCAAAAAGGGGGGACAGGGAGGTGGCTACACCTTC
j_call: TRBJ1-2; v_call: TRBV20-1; clone_size: -; d_call: -; cdr3_aa: CSARDLENYGYTF; cdr3_nt: TGCAGTGCTAGAGATCTGGAGAACTATGGCTACACCTTC
j_call: TRBJ1-1; v_call: TRBV4-3; clone_size: many; d_call: -; cdr3_aa: CASSHARRAEAFF; cdr3_nt: TGCGCCAGCAGCCACGCCCGGAGAGCTGAAGCTTTCTTT
j_call: TRBJ1-2; v_call: TRBV7-3; clone_size: few; d_call: -; cdr3_aa: CASSHPGLGYTF; cdr3_nt: TGTGCCAGCAGCCACCCGGGGCTTGGCTACACCTTC
j_call: TRBJ2-1; v_call: TRBV7-2; clone_size: -; d_call: TRBD2; cdr3_aa: CASSDTSASYNEQFF; cdr3_nt: TGTGCCAGCAGCGATACTAGCGCCTCCTACAATGAGCAGTTCTTC
j_call: TRBJ2-5; v_call: TRBV6-2/TRBV6-3; clone_size: -; d_call: -; cdr3_aa: CASSYGGLQETQYF; cdr3_nt: TGTGCCAGCAGTTACGGCGGGCTCCAAGAGACCCAGTACTTC
j_call: TRBJ1-2; v_call: TRBV14; clone_size: -; d_call: -; cdr3_aa: CASSRGLGRGNPKNYGYTF; cdr3_nt: TGTGCCAGCAGCCGAGGCTTGGGGAGGGGGAACCCAAAAAACTATGGCTACACCTTC
j_call: TRBJ1-6; v_call: TRBV20-1; clone_size: -; d_call: -; cdr3_aa: CSAREDSLIHF; cdr3_nt: TGCAGTGCTAGAGAGGACAGCTTGATCCACTTT
j_call: TRBJ1-1; v_call: TRBV19; clone_size: many; d_call: TRBD1; cdr3_aa: CASGPRTGKISNTEAFF; cdr3_nt: TGTGCCAGTGGCCCTAGGACAGGAAAAATCTCGAACACTGAAGCTTTCTTT
j_call: TRBJ1-2; v_call: TRBV20-1; clone_size: once; d_call: -; cdr3_aa: CSASTRGYGYTF; cdr3_nt: TGCAGTGCTAGTACACGTGGCTATGGCTACACCTTC
j_call: TRBJ1-2; v_call: TRBV20-1; clone_size: -; d_call: -; cdr3_aa: CSAASSAGGDYTF; cdr3_nt: TGCAGTGCCGCCTCTTCCGCAGGAGGGGACTACACCTTC
j_call: TRBJ2-7; v_call: TRBV4-2; clone_size: medium-sized; d_call: -; cdr3_aa: CASSQELGPKYEQYF; cdr3_nt: TGTGCCAGCAGCCAAGAATTAGGCCCAAAATACGAGCAGTACTTC
j_call: TRBJ1-6; v_call: TRBV7-2; clone_size: -; d_call: -; cdr3_aa: CASSPVPRPTNSPLHF; cdr3_nt: TGTGCCAGCAGCCCCGTTCCTAGGCCGACGAATTCACCCCTCCACTTT
j_call: TRBJ1-5; v_call: TRBV4-2; clone_size: medium-sized; d_call: TRBD1; cdr3_aa: CASSQGVVGQVNQPQHF; cdr3_nt: TGTGCCAGCAGCCAAGGAGTAGTGGGACAGGTCAATCAGCCCCAGCATTTT
j_call: TRBJ1-2; v_call: TRBV20-1; clone_size: once; d_call: -; cdr3_aa: CSAEGVGYTF; cdr3_nt: TGCAGTGCTGAAGGGGTCGGCTACACCTTC
j_call: TRBJ2-7; v_call: TRBV29-1; clone_size: -; d_call: -; cdr3_aa: CSVGGGNEQYF; cdr3_nt: TGCAGCGTTGGCGGAGGGAATGAGCAGTACTTC
j_call: TRBJ2-1; v_call: TRBV12-3/TRBV12-4; clone_size: many; d_call: TRBD2; cdr3_aa: CASSLRLAGGQSSYNEQFF; cdr3_nt: TGTGCCAGCAGTTTAAGGCTAGCGGGAGGGCAAAGCTCCTACAATGAGCAGTTCTTC
j_call: TRBJ2-1; v_call: TRBV24-1; clone_size: -; d_call: -; cdr3_aa: CATSDWGQNEQFF; cdr3_nt: TGTGCCACCAGTGATTGGGGACAAAATGAGCAGTTCTTC
j_call: TRBJ2-2; v_call: TRBV3-1; clone_size: -; d_call: -; cdr3_aa: CASSLGWTGELFF; cdr3_nt: TGTGCCAGCAGCCTTGGATGGACCGGGGAGCTGTTTTTT
j_call: TRBJ2-5; v_call: TRBV7-9; clone_size: -; d_call: -; cdr3_aa: CASSLGASSKTQYF; cdr3_nt: TGTGCCAGCAGCTTAGGGGCTAGCTCAAAGACCCAGTACTTC
j_call: TRBJ2-2; v_call: TRBV6-6; clone_size: many; d_call: TRBD1; cdr3_aa: CASSYNTGAGELFF; cdr3_nt: TGTGCCAGCAGTTACAATACAGGGGCCGGGGAGCTGTTTTTT
j_call: TRBJ2-7; v_call: TRBV5-1; clone_size: -; d_call: TRBD1; cdr3_aa: CASSLVGQIYEQYF; cdr3_nt: TGCGCCAGCAGCTTGGTGGGACAGATCTACGAGCAGTACTTC
j_call: TRBJ1-2; v_call: TRBV7-9; clone_size: -; d_call: -; cdr3_aa: CASSSRAGDIYGYPF; cdr3_nt: TGTGCCAGCAGCTCCCGGGCAGGGGATATCTATGGCTACCCCTTC
j_call: TRBJ1-2; v_call: TRBV6-5; clone_size: -; d_call: TRBD1; cdr3_aa: CASRPQGTVDYGYTF; cdr3_nt: TGTGCCAGCAGACCCCAGGGGACAGTAGACTATGGCTACACCTTC
j_call: TRBJ2-2; v_call: TRBV5-1; clone_size: -; d_call: -; cdr3_aa: CASSLVTANTGELFF; cdr3_nt: TGCGCCAGCAGCTTGGTGACAGCGAACACCGGGGAGCTGTTTTTT
j_call: TRBJ2-7; v_call: TRBV5-1; clone_size: -; d_call: TRBD1; cdr3_aa: CASSFGTGGEQYF; cdr3_nt: TGCGCCAGCAGCTTCGGGACAGGGGGCGAGCAGTACTTC
j_call: TRBJ1-2; v_call: TRBV11-1; clone_size: -; d_call: TRBD1; cdr3_aa: CASSLSGTADLNYGYTF; cdr3_nt: TGTGCCAGCAGCTTATCTGGGACAGCGGACCTAAACTATGGCTACACCTTC
j_call: TRBJ1-1; v_call: TRBV5-6; clone_size: many; d_call: -; cdr3_aa: CASSFSSGDDTEAFF; cdr3_nt: TGTGCCAGCAGCTTCTCCTCAGGGGATGATACTGAAGCTTTCTTT
j_call: TRBJ1-5; v_call: TRBV2; clone_size: medium-sized; d_call: -; cdr3_aa: CASSEGWQPQHF; cdr3_nt: TGTGCCAGCAGCGAGGGTTGGCAGCCCCAGCATTTT
j_call: TRBJ1-6; v_call: TRBV6-2/TRBV6-3; clone_size: -; d_call: -; cdr3_aa: CASSDSNSYNSPLHF; cdr3_nt: TGTGCCAGCAGTGACAGTAACTCCTATAATTCACCCCTCCACTTT
j_call: TRBJ2-7; v_call: TRBV7-9; clone_size: -; d_call: TRBD2; cdr3_aa: CASSGLAGGVYEQYF; cdr3_nt: TGTGCCAGCAGCGGACTAGCGGGGGGGGTCTACGAGCAGTACTTC
j_call: TRBJ2-7; v_call: TRBV7-8; clone_size: -; d_call: -; cdr3_aa: CASSLRKGTYEQYF; cdr3_nt: TGTGCCAGCAGCTTAAGAAAAGGGACCTACGAGCAGTACTTC
j_call: TRBJ2-7; v_call: TRBV20-1; clone_size: -; d_call: TRBD1; cdr3_aa: CSATPDRGYEQYF; cdr3_nt: TGCAGTGCTACCCCTGACAGGGGGTACGAGCAGTACTTC
j_call: TRBJ2-7; v_call: TRBV20-1; clone_size: -; d_call: TRBD2; cdr3_aa: CSANLAVFGEQYF; cdr3_nt: TGCAGTGCTAACCTAGCGGTCTTCGGTGAGCAGTACTTC
j_call: TRBJ2-1; v_call: TRBV29-1; clone_size: medium-sized; d_call: -; cdr3_aa: CSVVYTYNEQFF; cdr3_nt: TGCAGCGTTGTTTATACCTACAATGAGCAGTTCTTC
j_call: TRBJ2-2; v_call: TRBV2; clone_size: many; d_call: -; cdr3_aa: CASSARGYGELFF; cdr3_nt: TGTGCCAGCAGTGCGCGGGGTTACGGGGAGCTGTTTTTT
j_call: TRBJ2-5; v_call: TRBV13; clone_size: many; d_call: -; cdr3_aa: CASSFPGSGETQYF; cdr3_nt: TGTGCCAGCAGCTTCCCAGGGTCGGGAGAGACCCAGTACTTC
j_call: TRBJ2-3; v_call: TRBV29-1; clone_size: many; d_call: -; cdr3_aa: CSVDDGTDTQYF; cdr3_nt: TGCAGCGTTGATGACGGCACAGATACGCAGTATTTT
j_call: TRBJ1-3; v_call: TRBV7-6; clone_size: -; d_call: -; cdr3_aa: CASSLTDTHGSTIYF; cdr3_nt: TGTGCCAGCAGCTTAACAGACACCCATGGAAGCACCATATATTTT
j_call: TRBJ1-3; v_call: TRBV29-1; clone_size: -; d_call: TRBD1; cdr3_aa: CSVGQGASTGNTIYF; cdr3_nt: TGCAGCGTTGGGCAGGGGGCAAGCACTGGAAACACCATATATTTT
j_call: TRBJ1-1; v_call: TRBV6-2/TRBV6-3; clone_size: -; d_call: -; cdr3_aa: CASSYSSRTARMNTEAFF; cdr3_nt: TGTGCCAGCAGTTACTCGAGCCGTACAGCACGCATGAACACTGAAGCTTTCTTT
j_call: TRBJ2-1; v_call: TRBV15; clone_size: -; d_call: -; cdr3_aa: CATSRVQGYGEQFF; cdr3_nt: TGTGCCACCAGCAGGGTTCAGGGGTATGGTGAGCAGTTCTTC
j_call: TRBJ2-3; v_call: TRBV13; clone_size: many; d_call: -; cdr3_aa: CASRLAPTDTQYF; cdr3_nt: TGTGCCAGCCGGCTAGCTCCCACAGATACGCAGTATTTT
j_call: TRBJ2-5; v_call: TRBV5-6; clone_size: -; d_call: -; cdr3_aa: CASSLVVEETQYF; cdr3_nt: TGTGCCAGCAGCTTGGTAGTAGAAGAGACCCAGTACTTC
j_call: TRBJ2-3; v_call: TRBV9; clone_size: -; d_call: TRBD1; cdr3_aa: CASSFGTGADTQYF; cdr3_nt: TGCGCCAGCAGCTTCGGGACAGGGGCAGATACGCAGTATTTT
j_call: TRBJ1-2; v_call: TRBV4-1; clone_size: many; d_call: -; cdr3_aa: CASSQEGRGGDGYTF; cdr3_nt: TGCGCCAGCAGCCAAGAGGGCAGGGGCGGTGATGGCTACACCTTC
j_call: TRBJ2-3; v_call: TRBV7-2; clone_size: -; d_call: -; cdr3_aa: CASSLRGSGDTQYF; cdr3_nt: TGTGCCAGCAGCTTGCGGGGTTCTGGGGATACGCAGTATTTT
j_call: TRBJ2-7; v_call: TRBV2; clone_size: -; d_call: -; cdr3_aa: CASCLGAVSSLNYEQYF; cdr3_nt: TGTGCCAGCTGCCTGGGGGCGGTCTCTAGCCTCAACTACGAGCAGTACTTC
j_call: TRBJ2-7; v_call: TRBV7-8; clone_size: many; d_call: TRBD2; cdr3_aa: CASSSTSGSREQYF; cdr3_nt: TGTGCCAGCAGCTCCACTAGCGGGAGCCGCGAGCAGTACTTC